Each of the 18 T cell receptor beta chains below was sequenced from the same sample in a study of shared clonotypes between healthy human individuals. Profiled with immunoSEQ multiplex PCR; TCRdb holds only in-frame clones, not every one. The table lists millions of clones, 93% of them singletons. The sequenced sample consisted of naive CD4+ T cells from PBMCs. Subset specified: CD45RA+ positively selected. These receptors originate from a man between 18 and 35 years old in good health. Some clones in this sample may be carry-over from other donors' samples.

The CDR3 bases are TGTGCCAGCAGTTATGGAGGGAACGAGCAGTACTTC. Its translation is CASSYGGNEQYF. The gene calls are TRBV27 and TRBJ2-7; D may be TRBD2 (6 bases). Trimming took 4 bases from V and 5 from J, leaving 9 bases between them. The CDR3 is 12 residues long. Germline CDR1 MNHEY, CDR2 SMNVEV (reference sequence).

The V call is TRBV7-2, the J call TRBJ1-1, with unresolved D. Germline CDR1 and CDR2: SGHTA and FQGNSA. This CDR3 spans 14 amino acids. The germline V and J ends were trimmed by 5 bases and 2 bases, with 12 bases remaining between them. The CDR3 loop is CASSARALNTEAFF. The CDR3 nucleotides are TGTGCCAGCAGCGCCCGGGCCCTAAACACTGAAGCTTTCTTT.

This rearrangement joins TRBV5-1 to TRBJ2-2, with D hard to call. Germline-derived CDR1 and CDR2 are SGHRS and YFSETQ. Trimming cost V 0 bases and J 13 bases, with 16 bases left between them. This CDR3 comprises 14 residues. The CDR3 DNA follows: TGCGCCAGCAGCTTGGTGCCTGCGGAAGAGGTGCTGTTTTTT. This gives the protein CASSLVPAEEVLFF.

The V and J genes are TRBV6-5 and TRBJ1-2; D might be TRBD1 (5 bases). The germline V and J ends were trimmed by 4 bases and 4 bases, with 16 bases remaining between them. Germline CDR1 reads MNHEY; CDR2 reads SVGAGI. There are 15 residues in the CDR3. CDR3 in DNA: TGTGCCAGCAGTTCGTCAGGGCTTGCGGGCTATGGCTACACCTTC. Translating it yields CASSSSGLAGYGYTF.

This sequence joins TRBV7-2 and TRBJ2-7; 7 bases map to TRBD2. After removal of 5 bases from V and 7 bases from J, the junction contained 17 bases not matched to a gene. CDR1 is SGHTA and CDR2 is FQGNSA in the germline V gene. The CDR3 consists of 16 residues. The DNA of the CDR3 is TGTGCCAGCAGCGGAGGAGGAAGCGGGGTGGTTGGGGAGCAGTACTTC. Translation gives CASSGGGSGVVGEQYF.

The CDR3 reads CASSSGLAYLETQYF. In DNA form, the CDR3 reads TGTGCCAGCAGCTCGGGACTAGCTTATTTAGAGACCCAGTACTTC. The chain joins TRBV5-4 to TRBJ2-5; 9 bases line up with TRBD2. The trim removed 3 bases at V and 4 bases at J, leaving 7 bases unmatched. Per germline, CDR1 SGHNT and CDR2 YYREEE (reference sequence). The CDR3 is made up of 15 amino acids. Filled out from reference TRBV5-4 and TRBJ2-5, the complete variable domain reads ETGVTQSPTHLIKTRGQQVTLRCSSQSGHNTVSWYQQALGQGPQFIFQYYREEENGRGNFPPRFSGLQFPNYSSELNVNALELDDSALYLCASSSGLAYLETQYFGPGTRLLVL.

The J gene is TRBJ2-3, the V gene TRBV11-2, with a tentative D call TRBD2 (5 bases). V lost 3 bases and J lost 7, with 14 bases in between. From germline, CDR1 is SGHAT and CDR2 FQNNGV. The CDR3 covers 14 residues. The CDR3 nucleotides read TGTGCCAGCAGCTTTTCTGGACCGGGGAATACGCAGTATTTT. Protein sequence: CASSFSGPGNTQYF.

The V and J genes are TRBV11-3 and TRBJ1-1; TRBD1 agrees at 7 bases. The CDR3 contains 13 residues. Per the germline V gene, CDR1 is SGHNT and CDR2 is YENEEA. Trimming at V came to 3 bases and at J to 5 bases, leaving 3 bases not matched to a gene. This chain's CDR3 is CASSFSQGTEAFF. The CDR3 nucleotides are TGTGCCAGCAGCTTTTCACAGGGGACTGAAGCTTTCTTT.

V gene TRBV2 combines with J gene TRBJ2-1; D gene ambiguous. CDR1 and CDR2 (germline): SNHLY, FYNNEI. Trimming removed 6 bases from V and 4 bases from J, with 16 bases in between. The CDR3 spans 15 residues. Here the CDR3 DNA reads TGTGCCAGCAGGGAAAATAGGGAAAGTTACAATGAGCAGTTCTTC. Translating it yields CASRENRESYNEQFF. Supplemented by reference TRBV2 and TRBJ2-1, the full variable domain reads EPEVTQTPSHQVTQMGQEVILRCVPISNHLYFYWYRQILGQKVEFLVSFYNNEISEKSEIFDDQFSVERPDGSNFTLKIRSTKLEDSAMYFCASRENRESYNEQFFGPGTRLTVL.

This chain joins TRBV5-1 and TRBJ1-1, with D tentatively TRBD1 (6 bases). CDR3 length: 14 residues. Trimming pared 0 bases from V and 8 bases from J, leaving 14 bases between. CDR1 and CDR2 (germline): SGHRS, YFSETQ. CDR3 nucleotides: TGCGCCAGCAGCTTGGGGAGTCGGACAGAAGAAGCTTTCTTT. Its protein is CASSLGSRTEEAFF.

The rearrangement uses TRBV7-9 and TRBJ2-2, with 8 bases lining up with TRBD2. The CDR3 extends over 15 amino acids. Germline CDR1 and CDR2: SEHNR and FQNEAQ (reference sequence). V lost 5 bases to trimming and J lost 4 bases; unmatched junction nucleotides: 6. The CDR3 spells CASSLGLAPTGELFF. The CDR3 coding sequence is TGTGCCAGCAGCCTTGGACTAGCTCCCACCGGGGAGCTGTTTTTT.

The gene calls are TRBV18 and TRBJ1-1, with D possibly TRBD1 on 6 matching bases. The CDR3 runs 18 residues. CDR1 KGHSH and CDR2 LQKENI come from the germline V gene. Trimming left V 0 bases short and J 5 bases short, with 22 bases between. CDR3 sequence: CASSPPPRIQGFGTEAFF. CDR3 bases: TGTGCCAGCTCACCACCACCTAGAATACAGGGCTTCGGTACTGAAGCTTTCTTT.

The chain links TRBV2 to TRBJ1-3, with D tentatively TRBD1 (6 bases). V shed 7 bases and J shed 2 bases, with 24 bases lying between them. Germline assignment: CDR1 SNHLY and CDR2 FYNNEI. This CDR3 is built from 18 residues. The CDR3 bases are TGTGCCAGCACGAGACAGGAGCCTCGGGGGTTGGCTGGAAACACCATATATTTT. Protein: CASTRQEPRGLAGNTIYF.

The V gene is TRBV25-1, the J gene TRBJ1-1, with D unresolved. There are 13 residues in the CDR3. V was clipped by 1 base and J by 7 bases, with 10 bases between them. Germline V gene sequence: CDR1 MGHDK, CDR2 SYGVNS. CDR3 nucleotide sequence: TGTGCCAGCAGTGAATCTGCCCGTTTTGAAGCTTTCTTT. It specifies CASSESARFEAFF.

In DNA form, the CDR3 reads TGTGCCAGCAGCTTGGACGGGAACTCCTACAATGAGCAGTTCTTC. This translates into CASSLDGNSYNEQFF. V gene TRBV5-4 combines with J gene TRBJ2-1; D might be TRBD2 (5 bases). With 0 bases removed from V and 0 bases from J, the gap between germline ends came to 7 bases. There are 15 residues in the CDR3. The germline gives CDR1 SGHNT, CDR2 YYREEE (reference sequence). The complete variable domain, with remaining parts taken from reference TRBV5-4 and TRBJ2-1, reads ETGVTQSPTHLIKTRGQQVTLRCSSQSGHNTVSWYQQALGQGPQFIFQYYREEENGRGNFPPRFSGLQFPNYSSELNVNALELDDSALYLCASSLDGNSYNEQFFGPGTRLTVL.

About this clone: The identical CDR3 is also encoded by other nucleotide sequences in the sample. The gene calls are TRBV2 and TRBJ1-5, with 8 bases fitting TRBD1. The V and J ends lost 6 bases and 1 base, in that order; junction bases with no gene match: 5. This CDR3 comprises 15 residues. Germline CDR1 SNHLY, CDR2 FYNNEI. The CDR3 coding sequence is TGTGCCAGCAGGGTTGACAGGGGCAGCAATCAGCCCCAGCATTTT. Its translation: CASRVDRGSNQPQHF.

The chain couples TRBV15 to TRBJ2-7; maybe TRBD1 (5 bases). Looked up from germline, CDR1 is LNHNV and CDR2 is YYDKDF (reference sequence). This CDR3 spans 14 amino acids. The V end lost 5 bases, the J end lost 1 base, and 12 bases lay between the germline ends. In nucleotides, the CDR3 is TGTGCCACCAGCGTCGGACACCTATCCTACGAGCAGTACTTC. As protein: CATSVGHLSYEQYF. The whole variable domain, filled in from reference TRBV15 and TRBJ2-7, reads DAMVIQNPRYQVTQFGKPVTLSCSQTLNHNVMYWYQQKSSQAPKLLFHYYDKDFNNEADTPDNFQSRRPNTSFCFLDIRSPGLGDTAMYLCATSVGHLSYEQYFGPGTRLTVT.

The chain links TRBV7-2 to TRBJ2-1, with D possibly being TRBD1 or TRBD2 (8 bases each). CDR1 SGHTA and CDR2 FQGNSA come from the germline V gene. Trimming left V 5 bases short and J 6 bases short, with 26 bases between. The CDR3 is 18 amino acids. The CDR3 sequence: CASSTGTGGTRNLNEQFF. The CDR3 DNA is TGTGCCAGCAGCACCGGGACAGGAGGGACTAGGAATCTCAATGAGCAGTTCTTC. The full variable domain, rest sourced from reference TRBV7-2 and TRBJ2-1, is GAGVSQSPSNKVTEKGKDVELRCDPISGHTALYWYRQSLGQGLEFLIYFQGNSAPDKSGLPSDRFSAERTGGSVSTLTIQRTQQEDSAVYLCASSTGTGGTRNLNEQFFGPGTRLTVL.